This TCR beta chain was identified during a study of type 1 regulatory T cells. Background on the study: This in vitro CD4 product, T-allo10, is enriched for Tr1 cells and alloantigen-specific.

A single record per CDR3 protein comes from TCRdb applying MiXCR to the reads. The sample consists of about 23,000 distinct CDR3 sequences, around 43% of them appearing once. Points on this clonotype: The antigen is undetermined.

The origin of this receptor is a human donor in good health. Sequenced material: cultured T cells, either the whole culture or a sorted T cell fraction (not recorded which).

DNA of the CDR3: TGTGCCAGCAGTAGACTAGCGGGGGACCCCTACAATGAGCAGTTCTTC. Residues: CASSRLAGDPYNEQFF. This chain joins TRBV6-2 or TRBV6-3 and TRBJ2-1; 12 nucleotides line up with TRBD2. The CDR3 extends over 16 amino acids. Germline CDR1 and CDR2: MNHEY and SVGEGT. Germline trimming cut 5 bases from V and 2 bases from J; bases unmatched to any gene: 4.